One sample yielded the 26 T cell receptor beta chains listed below, sequenced in a study of tumor-infiltrating lymphocytes in primary liver carcinoma. Total RNA (roughly 550 ng) served as template for TCR beta cDNA synthesis primed by a constant-region primer. The TCR beta library was amplified through three nested multiplex PCR rounds in a modified ARM-PCR procedure. A C-beta reverse primer and TRBV1-TRBV30 forward primers served in each of the first two PCR rounds, at about 10 cycles apiece. Using its own MiXCR run on the multiplex PCR reads, TCRdb lists one record per CDR3 protein. The profile covers about 120,000 distinct CDR3 sequences, with roughly 75% appearing a single time and more than 7% taken by the ten largest. Joint extraction of RNA and DNA used about 17-31 mg of bulk tissue that was unsorted. The sequenced sample was tumor-adjacent normal liver tissue. All receptors come from a woman aged 55-69 years with primary liver carcinoma and hepatitis B virus infection.

In regard to this clonotype: The conserved final phenylalanine or tryptophan is absent from the CDR3, which likely points to a read error. The DNA is omitted, as the CDR3 cannot be located on it reliably, and the CDR3 follows TCRdb's listing. The rearrangement links TRBV5-1 to TRBJ2-2; the D segment call TRBD2 is taken from the table without a DNA check. Germline values: CDR1 SGHRS, CDR2 YFSETQ. The CDR3 comprises 16 residues, both ends counted. CDR3: CASSWSPRGNTGELSL.

The V and J genes are TRBV11-2 and TRBJ2-1; 12 bases match TRBD2. The CDR3 consists of 16 residues. Trimming took 3 bases from V and 10 from J; bases not matched to a gene: 10. Germline loops: CDR1 SGHAT, CDR2 FQNNGV. CDR3 region: CASSFPLAGGPKEQFF. In DNA, the CDR3 is TGTGCCAGCAGCTTCCCACTAGCGGGAGGCCCAAAAGAGCAGTTCTTC.

This clonotype was counted many times. V is TRBV28 and J is TRBJ2-4; D is possibly TRBD2 (5 bases). V lost 2 bases and J 2 bases, leaving 10 bases between the germline ends. The CDR3 loop spans 15 amino acids. CDR1 is MDHEN and CDR2 is SYDVKM in the germline V gene. CDR3 amino acids: CASSLEDGTKNIQYF. CDR3 in DNA: TGTGCCAGCAGTTTAGAGGACGGGACCAAAAACATTCAGTACTTC.

Concerning this clonotype: Possible read error: a much larger clone is one base away. This sequence joins TRBV7-9 and TRBJ1-2; D might be TRBD1 (6 bases). This CDR3 contains 21 residues. From germline, CDR1 is SEHNR and CDR2 FQNEAQ (reference sequence). Between the trimmed V and J ends, which lost 5 bases and 7 bases, there was a span of 38 bases. The CDR3 spells CASSPGDGRVGAQRRFVGYTF. Here the CDR3 DNA reads TGTGCCAGCAGCCCCGGGGACGGTAGAGTGGGGGCTCAGAGACGATTTGTTGGCTACACCTTC.

This clonotype was counted at least ten times. V and J are TRBV29-1 and TRBJ2-3; D is uncertain. The CDR3 runs to 10 residues. Germline V gives CDR1 SQVTM, CDR2 ANQGSEA. The V gene lost 1 base and the J gene lost 6 bases, with 2 bases spanning the gap. The CDR3 region has the DNA TGCAGCGTTGAAGTGGATACGCAGTATTTT. Protein sequence: CSVEVDTQYF.

Points on this clonotype: Without the conserved terminal phenylalanine or tryptophan, this CDR3 likely stems from a read error. Because the CDR3's place on the DNA is in doubt, the DNA is left out and the CDR3 is given as listed by TCRdb. The gene calls are TRBV29-1 and TRBJ2-3. Germline lookup yields CDR1 SQVTM and CDR2 ANQGSEA. The CDR3 extends over 13 residues, inclusive of both ends. CDR3 loop: CSVSTGSTDTQYV.

About this clonotype itself: Lacking the conserved final phenylalanine or tryptophan, this CDR3 likely reflects a read error. Because the CDR3's place on the DNA is in doubt, the DNA is left out and the CDR3 is given as listed by TCRdb. The J gene is TRBJ2-1, the V gene TRBV14; the table calls TRBD2, which could not be checked here. CDR1 SGHDN and CDR2 FVKESK come from the germline V gene. Inclusive of both ends, the CDR3 amounts to 15 amino acids. CDR3 loop: CASSPGLGFDSERFL.

The table lists this clonotype with many counts. This sequence joins TRBV6-5 and TRBJ1-2, with D unclear. Trimming removed 1 base from V and 4 bases from J, with 13 bases in between. The CDR3 totals 15 residues. In germline, CDR1 is MNHEY, CDR2 SVGAGI. CDR3 in DNA: TGTGCCAGCAGTTACTTCCCCCCTTCCTTCTATGGCTACACCTTC. Its translation is CASSYFPPSFYGYTF.

The chain carries TRBV11-3 and TRBJ2-1; TRBD2 might be the D (6 bases). The germline V and J ends were trimmed by 5 bases and 4 bases, with 21 bases remaining between them. The CDR3 is 17 residues long. The germline CDR1 and CDR2 sequences are SGHNT and YENEEA. Here the CDR3 reads CASSRSRDGSTYNEQFF. DNA for the CDR3: TGTGCCAGCAGCCGTTCCCGCGACGGGAGCACGTACAATGAGCAGTTCTTC.

For this clonotype: The junction differs from germline at one of its ends, possibly a read error. The V call is TRBV6-1, the J call TRBJ2-3; possibly TRBD1 for D (5 bases). Germline V CDR1 and CDR2: MNHNS, SASEGT. CDR3 size: 15 residues. The CDR3 sequence: CASSQQGASIDTQYF. CDR3 DNA: TGTGCCAGCAGTCAGCAAGGGGCCAGCATAGATACGCAGTATTTT.

Of note for this clonotype: At one end, the junction sequence differs from germline, possibly due to a read error. The chain recombines TRBV11-3 with TRBJ2-1; TRBD2 agrees at 9 bases. CDR3 size: 15 residues. Looked up from germline, CDR1 is SGHNT and CDR2 is YENEEA. CDR3 nucleotides: TGTGTCAGCAACCAGACTAGCGGAGTTTACAATGGGCAGTTCTTC. Its translation: CVSNQTSGVYNGQFF.

For this clonotype: This may stem from a read error, because a much larger clone lies one nucleotide away. The CDR3 ends on some other residue instead of the conserved phenylalanine or tryptophan, so this is likely a read error. CDR3 amino acids: CASSLGESEAFY. The CDR3 DNA reads TGCGCCAGCAGCTTGGGGGAATCTGAGGCTTTCTAT. The J gene is TRBJ1-1, the V gene TRBV5-1, with D uncertain. CDR1 is SGHRS and CDR2 is YFSETQ in the germline V gene. The CDR3 has 12 amino acids.

This clonotype was observed a few times. This clone may be a read error of a much larger clone one base away. The chain carries TRBV14 and TRBJ1-1, with 7 bases fitting TRBD1. Germline CDR1 is SGHDN and CDR2 is FVKESK. The CDR3 is 17 residues long. CDR3 region: CASSPFRDSLWNTETFF. The CDR3 nucleotides read TGTGCCAGCAGCCCCTTTCGGGACAGTCTTTGGAACACTGAAACTTTCTTT.

Concerning this clonotype: Relative to the germline gene, one junction end is altered; a read error may explain this. J is TRBJ2-7 and V is TRBV29-1; TRBD2 agrees at 7 bases. The CDR3 contains 14 residues. From germline, CDR1 is SQVTM and CDR2 ANQGSEA. CDR3 region: CSVEDGLGGYEQDF. CDR3 nucleotide sequence: TGCAGCGTTGAAGATGGGCTGGGGGGGTACGAGCAGGACTTC.

This clonotype was seen a handful of times. Since the CDR3 does not end with the conserved phenylalanine or tryptophan, this likely comes from a read error. This chain uses TRBV12-3 or TRBV12-4 with TRBJ2-1; TRBD2 matches at 12 bases. V trimming: 4 bases; J trimming: 7 bases; junction bases outside the gene matches: 14. CDR3 size: 18 residues. The CDR3 region has the DNA TGTGCCAGCAGTTCGGCTAGCGGGAGGGCCAACGGAAGGAATGAGCAGTTCCTC. It is translated as CASSSASGRANGRNEQFL.

Only a few counts were recorded for this clonotype. This may stem from a read error, because a much larger clone lies one nucleotide away. V gene TRBV5-1 combines with J gene TRBJ2-1; D unclear. CDR3 length equals 14 residues. CDR1 is SGHRS and CDR2 is YFSETQ in the germline V gene. CDR3: CASSLNSLDNKQFF. The DNA of the CDR3 is TGCGCCAGCAGCTTGAACTCCCTTGACAATAAGCAGTTCTTC.

Many counts were recorded for this clonotype. The J gene is TRBJ2-1, the V gene TRBV29-1; no definite D call. Looked up from germline, CDR1 is SQVTM and CDR2 is ANQGSEA. V lost 1 base and J 7 bases, leaving 5 bases between the germline ends. CDR3 length: 11 residues. This chain's CDR3 is CSVEVFNEQFF. For the CDR3, the DNA is TGCAGCGTTGAAGTTTTTAATGAGCAGTTCTTC.

The V call is TRBV29-1, the J call TRBJ1-1; unclear D gene. The CDR3 totals 14 residues. Germline values: CDR1 SQVTM, CDR2 ANQGSEA. With 5 bases removed from V and 1 base from J, the gap between germline ends came to 14 bases. CDR3 DNA: TGCAGCGTTCTACAGTGGCGTTGGAACACTGAAGCTTTCTTT. Amino acids: CSVLQWRWNTEAFF.

For this clonotype: A much larger clonotype is one base distant, so this may be a read error. The chain recombines TRBV7-3 with TRBJ2-1; a possible D gene is TRBD2 (7 bases). Germline-derived CDR1 and CDR2 are SGHTA and FQGTGA. The CDR3 is 17 residues long. The CDR3 DNA reads as TGTGCCAGCAGCCCCGGTGGGGGGGCGAGGTCCTACAATGGGCAGTTCTTC. Protein sequence: CASSPGGGARSYNGQFF.

This clonotype was detected many times. The gene calls are TRBV28 and TRBJ1-5; 7 bases line up with TRBD1. The CDR3 has 14 amino acids. Germline values: CDR1 MDHEN, CDR2 SYDVKM. After removal of 5 bases from V and 5 bases from J, the junction contained 6 bases not matched to a gene. CDR3 sequence reads: CASSTTGVHQPQHF. The DNA of the CDR3 is TGTGCCAGCAGTACTACAGGGGTCCATCAGCCCCAGCATTTT.

On this clonotype: This may be a read error, as it is one base from a much larger clone. The chain carries TRBV30 and TRBJ2-7; D call uncertain. Germline CDR1 GTSNPN, CDR2 SVGIG (reference sequence). CDR3 length: 12 amino acids. The CDR3 sequence is CVWSVLSGEQYF. The DNA of the CDR3 is TGTGTCTGGAGTGTTCTCTCTGGGGAGCAGTACTTC.

This clonotype was seen repeatedly, ten times or more. The V call is TRBV5-1, the J call TRBJ2-1, with D hard to call. Deletions cut 2 bases from V and 1 base from J, with 13 bases between. CDR1 and CDR2 (germline): SGHRS, YFSETQ. The CDR3 is 16 residues long. The CDR3 DNA follows: TGCGCCAGCAGCTTTGCCCCAACTACATCCTACAATGAGCAGTTCTTC. Translating it yields CASSFAPTTSYNEQFF.

About this clonotype itself: Because it lacks the conserved phenylalanine or tryptophan at the end, this CDR3 is likely a read error. The chain joins TRBV12-3 or TRBV12-4 to TRBJ1-1; 9 nucleotides match TRBD1. The CDR3 totals 15 residues. V gave up 6 bases and J gave up 3 bases; unmatched junction bases: 8. Here the CDR3 reads CASRSGQGRDTEAFY. The CDR3 bases are TGTGCCAGCAGATCAGGACAGGGGCGAGACACTGAAGCTTTCTAT.

This clonotype was seen a handful of times. Likely a read error: the CDR3 ends without its conserved phenylalanine or tryptophan. This sequence joins TRBV11-2 and TRBJ2-3, with D hard to call. CDR1 SGHAT and CDR2 FQNNGV come from the germline V gene. The CDR3 spans 13 residues. The CDR3 DNA follows: TGTGCCAGCAGCTTAGATCGTGGAGATGCGCAGTATTAT. Its protein product is CASSLDRGDAQYY.

This clonotype was recorded at least ten times. This chain connects TRBV6-1 to TRBJ1-5, with unresolved D. The V and J ends lost 7 bases and 3 bases respectively, with 10 bases between them. The germline V gene encodes CDR1 MNHNS and CDR2 SASEGT. The CDR3 has 13 residues. CDR3 region: CASKEQVNQPQHF. CDR3 nucleotides: TGTGCCAGCAAGGAGCAAGTCAATCAGCCCCAGCATTTT.

Of note for this clonotype: The junction and the germline gene differ at one end; a read error may be behind it. The CDR3 bases are TGTACCAGCAGTTCTTCTAGCGGCTACAGTGAGCAGTTCTTC. Its translation: CTSSSSSGYSEQFF. V gene TRBV7-9 combines with J gene TRBJ2-1, with 7 positions matching TRBD2. This CDR3 has 14 residues. The germline CDR1 and CDR2 sequences are SEHNR and FQNEAQ (reference sequence). Filled out from reference TRBV7-9 and TRBJ2-1, the complete variable domain reads DTGVSQNPRHKITKRGQNVTFRCDPISEHNRLYWYRQTLGQGPEFLTYFQNEAQLEKSRLLSDRFSAERPKGSFSTLEIQRTEQGDSAMYLCTSSSSSGYSEQFFGPGTRLTVL.